The sequence of this T cell receptor beta chain was determined in a study of T cell responses to AZD1222 COVID-19 vaccine (dated by TCRdb to the early 2020s). As for the study more broadly: A total of 230 to 250 trial participants underwent TCR sequencing, of whom around 200 received two doses of AZD1222 and some 26 received two doses of the MenACWY control vaccine. Trial participants were enrolled into age subgroups of 18-55, 56-69 and 70-plus years, which contained roughly 140, 27 and 60 TCR-sequenced participants, respectively.

The CDR3 regions of human TCRbeta chains were subjected to immunosequencing. Per the source publication's procedure: Repertoire TCRs were matched against a reference library of SARS-CoV-2-specific TCRs generated with the MIRA antigen-specificity platform. Breadth was defined as the fraction of unique TCRs that were SARS-CoV-2-associated. Depth was defined as the fraction of total T cells that were SARS-CoV-2-associated. Using the MIRA data, every spike-specific TCR was mapped to the spike region that the TCR reacted to and assigned to either a CD4 or a CD8 class. Log10-transformed breadth and depth values were compared by one-way ANOVA with Sidak's multiple comparisons tests. The table comes from immuneACCESS by way of TCRdb, which keeps in-frame sequences with V and J called. Part of the clones is missing from these tables; in studies checked, under half for an unresolved V gene and the rest for unknown reasons. V and J calls and clone size are those listed in that table; D and trimming were worked out from the DNA. The sample table lists some 170,000 clones, under 95% of them with a count of one. The ten top clones hold around 4% of the sample.

Remarks on this clone: The target of this receptor is not known. Qualities for individual bases were not recorded, and no much larger clone is one base off.

The research as a whole found: Participants were mostly white British and included more females than males, and it was suggested by the authors that clonal diversity may have been underestimated. The 56-69-year group was small, and its depth increase did not reach significance, likely because of low power. After two AZD1222 doses, both the breadth and the depth of spike-specific TCRs were significantly higher than at day 0 and than in MenACWY recipients. Conclusions about previously exposed vaccinees are limited, since just 5 to 7 AZD1222 recipients were seropositive for SARS-CoV-2 at baseline. Because no day 14 peak-response samples were available, the repertoires could be characterized only after the peak T cell response. The vaccine-associated CD4 TCRs covered the entire spike protein, and the dominant responses fell in regions 160-218 and 743-854. Reportedly, close to half of the unique spike-specific TCRs recognized epitopes lying outside the regions that are mutated in the B.1.351 and B.1.1.7 variants.

Trimming accounts for 1 base at V and 0 bases at J, while the number of junction bases matched to no gene is 7. The germline V gene specifies SGHNT as CDR1 and YENEEA as CDR2. The CDR3 runs 17 amino acids, cysteine and phenylalanine included. Solely the CDR3 DNA is kept, with 51 bases framed from the first base. The time point label, as the study defines it: baseline before first vaccination. What the treatment or condition label conveys for this sample: meningococcal conjugate vaccine given as trial control. Samples from vaccinated people were obtained from the UK trials COV001 and COV002, which included a single-blind randomized controlled phase 2/3 trial of AZD1222 (ChAdOx1 nCoV-19) in healthy adults. Trial participant PBMC samples were collected at day 0 and day 28 after the second dose for TCRbeta chain sequencing.

The specimen was peripheral blood, collected on day 0 of MenACWY control vaccination. The source of this sequence is an adult in good health. This sequence uses TRBV11-3 and TRBJ2-5; a stretch of 8 junction bases matches TRBD2. The nucleotide sequence reads as follows: TGTGCCAGCAGCTTAGTGTTTCAGCGGGAGTACCAAGAGACCCAGTACTTC. It specifies CASSLVFQREYQETQYF.